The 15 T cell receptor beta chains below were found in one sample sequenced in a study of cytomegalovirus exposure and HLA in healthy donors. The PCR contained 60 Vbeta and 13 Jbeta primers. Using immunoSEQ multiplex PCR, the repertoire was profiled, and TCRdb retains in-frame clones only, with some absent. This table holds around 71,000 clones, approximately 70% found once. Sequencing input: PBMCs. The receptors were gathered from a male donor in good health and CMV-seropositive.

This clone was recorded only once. CDR3: CASSQETGNSNQPQHF. The DNA for the CDR3 is TGCGCCAGCAGCCAAGAGACAGGGAATAGCAATCAGCCCCAGCATTTT. The chain joins TRBV4-3 to TRBJ1-5; 7 nucleotides line up with TRBD1. The CDR3 has 16 residues. The V gene's germline CDR1 is LGHNA and CDR2 YSLEER. The V and J ends lost 0 bases and 0 bases, in that order; junction bases with no gene match: 2.

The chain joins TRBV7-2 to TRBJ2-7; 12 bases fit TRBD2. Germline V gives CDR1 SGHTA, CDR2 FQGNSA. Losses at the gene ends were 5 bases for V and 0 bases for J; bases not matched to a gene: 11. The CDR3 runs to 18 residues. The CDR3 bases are TGTGCCAGCAGCACGAGAGGGACTAGCGGGTTCAGCTCCTACGAGCAGTACTTC. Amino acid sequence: CASSTRGTSGFSSYEQYF.

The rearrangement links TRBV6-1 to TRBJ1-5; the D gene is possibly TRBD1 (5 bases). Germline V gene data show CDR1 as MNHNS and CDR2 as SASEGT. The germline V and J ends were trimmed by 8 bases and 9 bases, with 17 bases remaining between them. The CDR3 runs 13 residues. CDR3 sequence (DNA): TGTGCCAGCCGTACAGGTTCTTTGGGGCCCCAGCATTTT. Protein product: CASRTGSLGPQHF.

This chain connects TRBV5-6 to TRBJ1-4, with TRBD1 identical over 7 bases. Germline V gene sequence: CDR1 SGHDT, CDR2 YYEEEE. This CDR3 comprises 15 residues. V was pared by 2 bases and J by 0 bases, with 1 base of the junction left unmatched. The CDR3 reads CASSFQGATNEKLFF. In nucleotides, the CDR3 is TGTGCCAGCAGCTTCCAGGGGGCAACTAATGAAAAACTGTTTTTT.

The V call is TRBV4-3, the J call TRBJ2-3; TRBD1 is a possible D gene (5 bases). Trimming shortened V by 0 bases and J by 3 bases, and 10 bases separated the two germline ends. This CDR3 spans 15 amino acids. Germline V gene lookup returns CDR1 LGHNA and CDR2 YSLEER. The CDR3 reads CASSQEGHKTDTQYF. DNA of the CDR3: TGCGCCAGCAGCCAAGAAGGACATAAGACAGATACGCAGTATTTT.

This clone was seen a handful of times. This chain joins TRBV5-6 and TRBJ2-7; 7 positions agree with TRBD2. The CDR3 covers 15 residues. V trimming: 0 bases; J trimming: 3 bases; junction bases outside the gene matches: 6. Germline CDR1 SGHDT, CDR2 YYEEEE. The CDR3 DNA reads TGTGCCAGCAGCTTGGGCCTAGCGGATTTCTACGAGCAGTACTTC. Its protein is CASSLGLADFYEQYF.

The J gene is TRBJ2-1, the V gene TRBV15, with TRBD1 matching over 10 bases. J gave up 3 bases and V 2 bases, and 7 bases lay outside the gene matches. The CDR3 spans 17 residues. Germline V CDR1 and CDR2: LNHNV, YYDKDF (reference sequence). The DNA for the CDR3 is TGTGCCACCAGCAGACCCCTCGACAGGGGGCTCTACAATGAGCAGTTCTTC. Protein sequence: CATSRPLDRGLYNEQFF.

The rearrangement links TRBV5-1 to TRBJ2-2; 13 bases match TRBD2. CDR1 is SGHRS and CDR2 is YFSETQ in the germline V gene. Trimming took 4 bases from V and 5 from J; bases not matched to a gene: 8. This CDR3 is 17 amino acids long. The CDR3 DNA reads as TGCGCCAGCAGCCAGGGCCCGGGACTAGCGGGAACCGGGGAGCTGTTTTTT. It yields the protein CASSQGPGLAGTGELFF.

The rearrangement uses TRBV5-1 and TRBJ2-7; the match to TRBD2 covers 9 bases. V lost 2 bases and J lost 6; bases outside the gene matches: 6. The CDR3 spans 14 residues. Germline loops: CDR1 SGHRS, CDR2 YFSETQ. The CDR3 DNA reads TGCGCCAGCAGCTTTGGCGGGGGGGCTGGCGAGCAGTACTTC. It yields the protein CASSFGGGAGEQYF.

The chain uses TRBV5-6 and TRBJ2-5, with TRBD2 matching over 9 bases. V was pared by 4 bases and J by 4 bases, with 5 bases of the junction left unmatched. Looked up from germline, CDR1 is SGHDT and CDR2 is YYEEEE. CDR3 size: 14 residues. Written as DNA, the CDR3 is TGTGCCAGCAGCCGGCGGGGGGGAAGAGAGACCCAGTACTTC. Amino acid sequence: CASSRRGGRETQYF. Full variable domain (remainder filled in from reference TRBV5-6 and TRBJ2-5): DAGVTQSPTHLIKTRGQQVTLRCSPKSGHDTVSWYQQALGQGPQFIFQYYEEEERQRGNFPDRFSGHQFPNYSSELNVNALLLGDSALYLCASSRRGGRETQYFGPGTRLLVL.

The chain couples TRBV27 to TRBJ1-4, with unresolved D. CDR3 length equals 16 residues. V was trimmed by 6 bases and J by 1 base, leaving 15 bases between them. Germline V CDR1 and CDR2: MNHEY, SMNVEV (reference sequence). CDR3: CASRPVYRGTNEKLFF. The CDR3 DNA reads TGTGCCAGCAGGCCAGTTTATCGGGGAACTAATGAAAAACTGTTTTTT.

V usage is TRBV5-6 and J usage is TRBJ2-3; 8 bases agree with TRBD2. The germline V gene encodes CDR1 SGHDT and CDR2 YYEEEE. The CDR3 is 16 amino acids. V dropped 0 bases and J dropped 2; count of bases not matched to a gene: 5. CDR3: CASSLARGAVTDTQYF. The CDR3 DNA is TGTGCCAGCAGCTTGGCGCGGGGGGCTGTCACAGATACGCAGTATTTT.

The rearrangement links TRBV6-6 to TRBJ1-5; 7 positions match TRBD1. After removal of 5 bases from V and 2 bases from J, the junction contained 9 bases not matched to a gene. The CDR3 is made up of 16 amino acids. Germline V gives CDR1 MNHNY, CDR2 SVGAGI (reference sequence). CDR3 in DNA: TGTGCCAGCAGTCCCGGAGGGGGCGGGGGCAATCAGCCCCAGCATTTT. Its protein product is CASSPGGGGGNQPQHF.

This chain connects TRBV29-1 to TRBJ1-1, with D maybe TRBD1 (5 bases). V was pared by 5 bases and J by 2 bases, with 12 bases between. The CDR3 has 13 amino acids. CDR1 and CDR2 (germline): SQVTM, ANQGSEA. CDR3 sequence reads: CSVYPGTNTEAFF. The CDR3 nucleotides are TGCAGCGTTTACCCAGGGACTAACACTGAAGCTTTCTTT.

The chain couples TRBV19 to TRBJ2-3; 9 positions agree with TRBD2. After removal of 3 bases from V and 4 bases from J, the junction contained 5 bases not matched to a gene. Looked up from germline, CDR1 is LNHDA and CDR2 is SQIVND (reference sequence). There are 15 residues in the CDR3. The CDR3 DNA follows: TGTGCCAGTAGTATTAGCCTAGCGGGACCAGATACGCAGTATTTT. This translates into CASSISLAGPDTQYF.